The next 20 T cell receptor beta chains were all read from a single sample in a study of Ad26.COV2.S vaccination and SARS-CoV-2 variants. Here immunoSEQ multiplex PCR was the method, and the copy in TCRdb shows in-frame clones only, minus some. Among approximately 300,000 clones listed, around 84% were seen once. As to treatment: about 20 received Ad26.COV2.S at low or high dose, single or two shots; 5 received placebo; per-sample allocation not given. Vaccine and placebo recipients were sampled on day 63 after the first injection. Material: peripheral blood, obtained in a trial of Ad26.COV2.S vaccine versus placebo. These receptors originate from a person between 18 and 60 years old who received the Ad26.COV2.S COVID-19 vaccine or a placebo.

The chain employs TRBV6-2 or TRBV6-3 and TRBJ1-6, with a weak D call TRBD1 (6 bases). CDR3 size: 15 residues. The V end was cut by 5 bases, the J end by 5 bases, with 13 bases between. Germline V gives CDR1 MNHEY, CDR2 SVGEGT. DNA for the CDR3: TGTGCCAGCAGTCTTGAGGGGGGGAATAATTCACCCCTCCACTTT. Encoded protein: CASSLEGGNNSPLHF.

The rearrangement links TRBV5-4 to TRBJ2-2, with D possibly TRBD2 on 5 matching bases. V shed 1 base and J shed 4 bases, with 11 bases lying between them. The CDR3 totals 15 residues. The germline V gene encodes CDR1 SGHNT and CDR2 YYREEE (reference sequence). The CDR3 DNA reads TGTGCCAGCAGCTTGATGGCGGGCGGCACCGGGGAGCTGTTTTTT. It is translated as CASSLMAGGTGELFF.

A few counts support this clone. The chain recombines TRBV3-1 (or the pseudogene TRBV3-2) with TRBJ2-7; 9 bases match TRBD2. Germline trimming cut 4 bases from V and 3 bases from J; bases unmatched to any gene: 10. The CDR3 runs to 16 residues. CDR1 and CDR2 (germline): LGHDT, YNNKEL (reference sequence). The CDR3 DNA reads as TGTGCCAGCAGCCGGGGAGTCAAACTAGCGGGCTACGAGCAGTACTTC. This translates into CASSRGVKLAGYEQYF.

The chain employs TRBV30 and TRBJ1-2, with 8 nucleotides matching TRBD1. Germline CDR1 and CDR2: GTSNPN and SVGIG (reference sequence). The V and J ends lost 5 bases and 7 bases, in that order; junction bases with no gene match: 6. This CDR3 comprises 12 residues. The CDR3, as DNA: TGTGCCTGGGGACAGGGTTCGGGTGGCTACACCTTC. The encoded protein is CAWGQGSGGYTF. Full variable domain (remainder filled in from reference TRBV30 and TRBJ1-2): SQTIHQWPATLVQPVGSPLSLECTVEGTSNPNLYWYRQAAGRGLQLLFYSVGIGQISSEVPQNLSASRPQDRQFILSSKKLLLSDSGFYLCAWGQGSGGYTFGSGTRLTVV.

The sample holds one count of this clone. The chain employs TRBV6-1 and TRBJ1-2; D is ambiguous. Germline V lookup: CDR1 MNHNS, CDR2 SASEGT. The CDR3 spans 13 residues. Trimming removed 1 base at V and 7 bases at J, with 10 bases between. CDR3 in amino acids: CASSEVDRVGYTF. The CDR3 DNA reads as TGTGCCAGCAGTGAAGTCGATCGGGTTGGCTACACCTTC.

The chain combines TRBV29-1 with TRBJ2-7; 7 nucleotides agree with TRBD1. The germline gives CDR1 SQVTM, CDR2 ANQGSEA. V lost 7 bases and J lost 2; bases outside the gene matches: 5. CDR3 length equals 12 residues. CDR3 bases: TGCAGCGCTAACAGGGGTCCCTACGAGCAGTACTTC. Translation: CSANRGPYEQYF.

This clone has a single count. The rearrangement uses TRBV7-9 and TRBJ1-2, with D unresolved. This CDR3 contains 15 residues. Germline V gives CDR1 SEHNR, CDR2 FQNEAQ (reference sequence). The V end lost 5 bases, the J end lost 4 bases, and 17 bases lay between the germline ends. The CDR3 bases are TGTGCCAGCAGCACCCAGTCGTTCCCCCTCTATGGCTACACCTTC. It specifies CASSTQSFPLYGYTF.

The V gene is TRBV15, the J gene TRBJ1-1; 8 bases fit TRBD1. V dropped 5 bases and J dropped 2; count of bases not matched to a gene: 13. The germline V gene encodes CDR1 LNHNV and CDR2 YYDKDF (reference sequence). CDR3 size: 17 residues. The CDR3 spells CATSGVWTGRINTEAFF. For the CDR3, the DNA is TGTGCCACCAGCGGGGTTTGGACAGGGAGGATCAACACTGAAGCTTTCTTT.

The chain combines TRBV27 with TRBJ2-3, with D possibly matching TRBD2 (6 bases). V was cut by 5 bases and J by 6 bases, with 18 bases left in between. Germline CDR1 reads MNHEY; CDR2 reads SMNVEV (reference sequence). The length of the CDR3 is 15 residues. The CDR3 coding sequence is TGTGCCAGCAGTAAAGGGTCGGGGAGGCTGGATACGCAGTATTTT. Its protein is CASSKGSGRLDTQYF.

The chain's CDR3 is CASSPGLAQNTGELFF. DNA of the CDR3: TGCGCCAGCAGCCCCGGACTAGCACAGAACACCGGGGAGCTGTTTTTT. V gene TRBV4-3 combines with J gene TRBJ2-2; 8 positions match TRBD2. J lost 1 base, V lost 4 bases, and 5 bases had no gene match. The CDR3 is 16 residues long. The germline V gene encodes CDR1 LGHNA and CDR2 YSLEER.

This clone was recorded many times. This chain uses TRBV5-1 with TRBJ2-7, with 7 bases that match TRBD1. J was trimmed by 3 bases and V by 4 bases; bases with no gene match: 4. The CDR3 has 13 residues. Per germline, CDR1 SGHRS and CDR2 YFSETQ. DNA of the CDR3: TGCGCCAGCAGCAAAGGACAGGACTACGAGCAGTACTTC. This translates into CASSKGQDYEQYF.

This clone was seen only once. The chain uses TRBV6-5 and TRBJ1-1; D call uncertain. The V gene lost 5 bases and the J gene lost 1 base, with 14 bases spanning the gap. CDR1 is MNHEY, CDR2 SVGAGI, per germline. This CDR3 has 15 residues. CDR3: CASSQSLHPNTEAFF. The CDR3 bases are TGTGCCAGCAGTCAATCCCTTCACCCGAACACTGAAGCTTTCTTT.

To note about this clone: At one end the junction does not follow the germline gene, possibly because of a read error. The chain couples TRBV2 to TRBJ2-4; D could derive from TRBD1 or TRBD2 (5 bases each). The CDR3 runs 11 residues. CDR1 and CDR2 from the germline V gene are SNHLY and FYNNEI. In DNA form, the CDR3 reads TGTGCCAGCGGGACCGTGGACGCCCTGACATTC. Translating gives CASGTVDALTF.

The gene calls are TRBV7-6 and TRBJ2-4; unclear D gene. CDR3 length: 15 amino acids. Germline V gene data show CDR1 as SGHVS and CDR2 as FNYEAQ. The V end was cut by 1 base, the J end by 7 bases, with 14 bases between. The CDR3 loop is CASSLGPDPSNIQYF. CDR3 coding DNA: TGTGCCAGCAGCTTAGGACCGGACCCCAGTAACATTCAGTACTTC.

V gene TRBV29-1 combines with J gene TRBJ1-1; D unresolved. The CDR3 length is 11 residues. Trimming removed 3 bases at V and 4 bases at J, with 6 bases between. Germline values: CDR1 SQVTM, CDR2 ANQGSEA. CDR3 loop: CSVDRGTEAFF. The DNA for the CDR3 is TGCAGCGTTGACCGGGGCACTGAAGCTTTCTTT.

This chain's CDR3 is CASSFEPGEETQYF. DNA for the CDR3: TGTGCCAGCAGCTTTGAACCAGGGGAAGAGACCCAGTACTTC. The chain links TRBV5-4 to TRBJ2-5, with D perhaps TRBD1 (6 bases). Germline CDR1 SGHNT, CDR2 YYREEE (reference sequence). This CDR3 has 14 amino acids. V shed 2 bases and J shed 3 bases, with 11 bases lying between them.

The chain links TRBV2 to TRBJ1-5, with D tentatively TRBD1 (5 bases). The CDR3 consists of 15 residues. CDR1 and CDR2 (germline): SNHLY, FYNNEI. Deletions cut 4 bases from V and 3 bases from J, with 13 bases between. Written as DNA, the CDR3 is TGTGCCAGCAGTGCGCAGGGCCGGGACAATCAGCCCCAGCATTTT. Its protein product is CASSAQGRDNQPQHF. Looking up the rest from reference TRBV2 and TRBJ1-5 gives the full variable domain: EPEVTQTPSHQVTQMGQEVILRCVPISNHLYFYWYRQILGQKVEFLVSFYNNEISEKSEIFDDQFSVERPDGSNFTLKIRSTKLEDSAMYFCASSAQGRDNQPQHFGDGTRLSIL.

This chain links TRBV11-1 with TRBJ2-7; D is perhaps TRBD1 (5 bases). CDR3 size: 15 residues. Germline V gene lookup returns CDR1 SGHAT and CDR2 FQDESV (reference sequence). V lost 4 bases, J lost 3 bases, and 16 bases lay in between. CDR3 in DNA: TGTGCCAGCAGCTCCTCCGGCGACAGACACTACGAGCAGTACTTC. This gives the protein CASSSSGDRHYEQYF.

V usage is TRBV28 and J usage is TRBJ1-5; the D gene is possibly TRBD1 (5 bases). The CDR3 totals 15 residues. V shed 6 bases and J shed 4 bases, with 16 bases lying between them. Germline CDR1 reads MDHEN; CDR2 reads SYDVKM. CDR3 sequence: CASRPPSGQNQPQHF. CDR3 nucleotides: TGTGCCAGCAGACCCCCTTCAGGGCAAAATCAGCCCCAGCATTTT.

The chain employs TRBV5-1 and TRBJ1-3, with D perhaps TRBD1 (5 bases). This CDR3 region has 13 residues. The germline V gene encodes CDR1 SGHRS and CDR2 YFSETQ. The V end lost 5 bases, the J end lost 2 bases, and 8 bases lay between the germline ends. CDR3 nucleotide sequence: TGCGCCAGCAGGCAGGGAGCTGGAAACACCATATATTTT. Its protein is CASRQGAGNTIYF. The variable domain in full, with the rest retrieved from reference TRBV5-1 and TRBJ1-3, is KAGVTQTPRYLIKTRGQQVTLSCSPISGHRSVSWYQQTPGQGLQFLFEYFSETQRNKGNFPGRFSGRQFSNSRSEMNVSTLELGDSALYLCASRQGAGNTIYFGEGSWLTVV.